The following is a T cell receptor (beta chain) sequence with its context. These data belong to a study of blood T cell repertoires in COVID-19. The wider study: Both acute and convalescent COVID-19 samples were obtained from the United States, Italy and Spain. In each case, the material was cDNA or gDNA derived from T cells, B-cell-depleted T cells, or PBMCs.

As originally analysed: Amplification of reference gene primers provided the estimated nucleated cell counts. Using immunoSEQ multiplex PCR, the repertoire was profiled, and TCRdb retains in-frame clones only, with some absent. Clone size and V and J calls were adopted from that table, with D and trimming inferred from the DNA. This sample carries 300,000 to 350,000 clones, over 80% of them seen once, and the ten largest clones take 5%. Germline V gene sequence: CDR1 PRHDT, CDR2 FYEKMQ (reference sequence). The junction had 4 bases not matched to a gene; V was cut back by 6 bases and J by 3 bases. This CDR3 has 14 amino acids.

Sequencing input: PBMCs or T cells enriched from blood (not recorded which). The TCR sequence derives from a man aged 25 to 40 who had recovered from COVID-19. The chain employs TRBV13 and TRBJ2-3; 9 bases are a match to TRBD1. The CDR3 region is CASRDRGSTDTQYF. As DNA, the CDR3 is TGTGCCAGCAGGGACAGGGGAAGTACAGATACGCAGTATTTT.